This TCR beta chain came from a study of blood T cell repertoires in COVID-19. Turning to the study itself: The United States, Italy and Spain supplied acute and convalescent COVID-19 samples.

Profiled with immunoSEQ multiplex PCR; TCRdb holds only in-frame clones, not every one. Of roughly 53,000 clones in the sample, roughly 77% were seen once. Germline assignment: CDR1 SGHVS and CDR2 FNYEAQ. This CDR3 region has 13 residues. V lost 4 bases, J lost 4 bases, and 4 bases stayed unmatched. This clone was seen a few times. The chain is built from TRBV7-6 and TRBJ2-7; 7 bases are a match to TRBD1. This clonotype was obtained from a man aged 65 to 85 with active or convalescent COVID-19. The specimen sequenced was peripheral blood. CDR3 DNA sequence: TGTGCCAGCAGCTCTAACAGGGGTTACGAGCAGTACTTC. Amino acid sequence: CASSSNRGYEQYF. The whole variable domain, remainder taken from reference TRBV7-6 and TRBJ2-7, is GAGVSQSPRYKVTKRGQDVALRCDPISGHVSLYWYRQALGQGPEFLTYFNYEAQQDKSGLPNDRFSAERPEGSISTLTIQRTEQRDSAMYRCASSSNRGYEQYFGPGTRLTVT.